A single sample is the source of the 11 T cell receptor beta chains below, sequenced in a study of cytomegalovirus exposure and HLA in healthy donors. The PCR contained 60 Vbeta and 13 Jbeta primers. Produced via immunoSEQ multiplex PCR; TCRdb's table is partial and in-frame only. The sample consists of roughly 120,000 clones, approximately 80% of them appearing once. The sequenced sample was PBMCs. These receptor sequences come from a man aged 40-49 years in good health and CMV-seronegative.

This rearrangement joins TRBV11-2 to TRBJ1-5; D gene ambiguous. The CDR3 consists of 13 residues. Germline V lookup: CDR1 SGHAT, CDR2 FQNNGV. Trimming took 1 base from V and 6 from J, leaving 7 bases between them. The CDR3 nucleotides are TGTGCCAGCAGCTTAGGACTGGGTCAGCCCCAGCATTTT. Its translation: CASSLGLGQPQHF.

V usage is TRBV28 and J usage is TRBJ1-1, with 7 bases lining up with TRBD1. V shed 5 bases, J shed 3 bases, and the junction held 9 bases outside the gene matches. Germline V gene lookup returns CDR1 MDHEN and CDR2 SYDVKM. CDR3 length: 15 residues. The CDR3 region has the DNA TGTGCCAGCAGTGTCTACAGGGGTCCGTACACTGAAGCTTTCTTT. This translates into CASSVYRGPYTEAFF.

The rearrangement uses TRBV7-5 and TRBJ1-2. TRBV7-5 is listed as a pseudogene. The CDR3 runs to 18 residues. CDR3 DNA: TGTGCCAGAAGCTTAGTAGGACAACGAATCTATGGGGGACTGCGCTACACCTTC. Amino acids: CARSLVGQRIYGGLRYTF.

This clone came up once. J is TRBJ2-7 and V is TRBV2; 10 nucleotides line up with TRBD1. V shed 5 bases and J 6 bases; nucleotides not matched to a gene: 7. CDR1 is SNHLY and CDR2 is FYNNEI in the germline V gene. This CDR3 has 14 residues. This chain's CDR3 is CASSFGGQGIEQYF. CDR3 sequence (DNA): TGTGCCAGCAGTTTTGGGGGACAGGGGATCGAGCAGTACTTC.

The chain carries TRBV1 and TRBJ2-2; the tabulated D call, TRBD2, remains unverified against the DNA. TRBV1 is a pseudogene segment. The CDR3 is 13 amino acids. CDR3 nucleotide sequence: TGCACCAGCAGCCAGTGTCTCCCCGGGGAGCTGTTTTTT. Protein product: CTSSQCLPGELFF.

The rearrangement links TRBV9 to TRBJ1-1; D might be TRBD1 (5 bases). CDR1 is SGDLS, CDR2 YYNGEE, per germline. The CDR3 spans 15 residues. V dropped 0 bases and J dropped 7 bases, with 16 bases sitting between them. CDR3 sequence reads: CASSVGGSPQDEAFF. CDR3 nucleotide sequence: TGTGCCAGCAGCGTAGGGGGCAGCCCTCAGGATGAAGCTTTCTTT.

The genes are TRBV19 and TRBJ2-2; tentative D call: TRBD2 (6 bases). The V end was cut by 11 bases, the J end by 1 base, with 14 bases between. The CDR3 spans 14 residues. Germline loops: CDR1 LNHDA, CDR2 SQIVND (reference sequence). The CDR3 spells CAASGVLNTGELFF. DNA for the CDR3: TGTGCCGCATCGGGGGTACTGAACACCGGGGAGCTGTTTTTT. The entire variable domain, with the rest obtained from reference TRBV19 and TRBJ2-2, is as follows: DGGITQSPKYLFRKEGQNVTLSCEQNLNHDAMYWYRQDPGQGLRLIYYSQIVNDFQKGDIAEGYSVSREKKESFPLTVTSAQKNPTAFYLCAASGVLNTGELFFGEGSRLTVL.

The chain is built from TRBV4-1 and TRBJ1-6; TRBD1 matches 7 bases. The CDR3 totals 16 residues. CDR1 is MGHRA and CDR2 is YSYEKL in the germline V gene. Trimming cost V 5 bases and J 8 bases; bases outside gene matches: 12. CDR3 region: CASSSPSGTGDSPLHF. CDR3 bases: TGCGCCAGCAGCTCCCCCTCGGGAACAGGGGATTCACCCCTCCACTTT.

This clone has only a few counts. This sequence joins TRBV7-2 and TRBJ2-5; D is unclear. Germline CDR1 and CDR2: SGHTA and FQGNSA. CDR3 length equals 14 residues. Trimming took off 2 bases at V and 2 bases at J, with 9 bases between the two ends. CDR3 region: CASSLSIRQETQYF. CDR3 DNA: TGTGCCAGCAGCTTATCGATCAGACAAGAGACCCAGTACTTC.

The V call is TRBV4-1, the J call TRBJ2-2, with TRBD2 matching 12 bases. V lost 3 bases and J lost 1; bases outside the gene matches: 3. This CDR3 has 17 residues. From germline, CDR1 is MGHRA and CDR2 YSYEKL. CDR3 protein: CASSHKGLAGNTGELFF. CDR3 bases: TGCGCCAGCAGCCATAAGGGACTAGCGGGGAACACCGGGGAGCTGTTTTTT.

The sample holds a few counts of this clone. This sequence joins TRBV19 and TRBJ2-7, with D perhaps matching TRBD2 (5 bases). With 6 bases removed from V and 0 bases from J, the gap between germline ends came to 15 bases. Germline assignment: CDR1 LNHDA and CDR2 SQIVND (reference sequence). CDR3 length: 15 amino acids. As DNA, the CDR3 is TGTGCCAGTAGCGGAGGACTGTTGAGCTCCTACGAGCAGTACTTC. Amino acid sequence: CASSGGLLSSYEQYF.